The 27 T cell receptor beta chains below come from one sample, sequenced in a study of shared clonotypes between healthy human individuals. The naive CD8 fraction comprised CD45RO-negative cells positively selected for CCR7 and excluded terminally differentiated effector memory CD45RA+ cells. Only in-frame clones appear in the TCRdb table, and some are missing; sequencing was by immunoSEQ multiplex PCR. This table has over 2 million clones, about 95% appearing once. Sequenced: naive CD8+ T cells sorted from blood. These receptor sequences come from a man aged 18-30 years in good health.

V gene TRBV4-3 combines with J gene TRBJ1-2; a weak D match, TRBD1 (5 bases). The germline CDR1 and CDR2 sequences are LGHNA and YSLEER. CDR3 size: 14 residues. V lost 0 bases to trimming and J lost 4 bases, with 9 bases between them. CDR3 loop: CASSQESGRYGYTF. The CDR3 DNA reads TGCGCCAGCAGCCAAGAGTCAGGGCGCTATGGCTACACCTTC.

This sequence joins TRBV7-9 and TRBJ2-7; possible D gene TRBD2, 5 bases. The V gene lost 7 bases and the J gene lost 4 bases, with 17 bases spanning the gap. CDR3 size: 14 residues. CDR1 and CDR2 from the germline V gene are SEHNR and FQNEAQ (reference sequence). The CDR3 DNA reads as TGTGCCAGCAACCCCGGACCTAGGACTTACGAGCAGTACTTC. Protein product: CASNPGPRTYEQYF.

This clone came up once. The chain links TRBV27 to TRBJ2-5; TRBD2 agrees at 8 bases. Germline trimming cut 6 bases from V and 2 bases from J; bases unmatched to any gene: 8. CDR1 is MNHEY and CDR2 is SMNVEV in the germline V gene (reference sequence). The CDR3 extends over 15 amino acids. CDR3 nucleotides: TGTGCCAGCAGCCTTTGGGCGGGAGGACAAGAGACCCAGTACTTC. This sequence encodes CASSLWAGGQETQYF.

This chain connects TRBV27 to TRBJ2-2; the D gene is possibly TRBD1 (5 bases). CDR1 MNHEY and CDR2 SMNVEV come from the germline V gene (reference sequence). V was shortened by 7 bases and J by 7 bases, with 16 bases between the two germline ends. This CDR3 has 14 residues. CDR3 sequence: CASIASGLHGELFF. The CDR3 nucleotides read TGTGCCAGCATCGCCTCAGGGTTACACGGGGAGCTGTTTTTT.

The rearrangement uses TRBV7-9 and TRBJ1-1; no clear D. The CDR3 sequence is 14 residues long. From germline, CDR1 is SEHNR and CDR2 FQNEAQ (reference sequence). V was pared by 5 bases and J by 3 bases, with 13 bases between. The CDR3 region has the DNA TGTGCCAGCAGCCCGCCGGGAGGGTACACTGAAGCTTTCTTT. Protein product: CASSPPGGYTEAFF.

V gene TRBV4-1 combines with J gene TRBJ2-7; 9 positions match TRBD2. V lost 0 bases and J lost 0; bases outside the gene matches: 6. Germline CDR1 and CDR2: MGHRA and YSYEKL. CDR3 length: 17 amino acids. The CDR3 region has the DNA TGCGCCAGCAGCCAAGAAAGAGCGGGGGGCATCTCCTACGAGCAGTACTTC. The encoded protein is CASSQERAGGISYEQYF.

The V call is TRBV6-5, the J call TRBJ2-7; TRBD1 agrees at 9 bases. This CDR3 contains 13 residues. Germline assignment: CDR1 MNHEY and CDR2 SVGAGI. The ends lost 5 bases at V and 6 bases at J; junction bases unmatched: 5. For the CDR3, the DNA is TGTGCCAGCAGTACGGGACAGGGAATCGAGCAGTACTTC. Protein sequence: CASSTGQGIEQYF.

The rearrangement uses TRBV28 and TRBJ1-5, with a possible D match to TRBD1 (6 bases). Deletions cut 2 bases from V and 8 bases from J, with 19 bases between. Germline values: CDR1 MDHEN, CDR2 SYDVKM. The CDR3 runs to 16 residues. The CDR3 sequence is CASSLTPGAGWEPQHF. The CDR3 DNA follows: TGTGCCAGCAGTTTAACCCCGGGGGCAGGGTGGGAGCCCCAGCATTTT.

The chain has TRBV6-4 and TRBJ2-1, with D unclear. Germline V gene sequence: CDR1 MRHNA, CDR2 SNTAGT. The CDR3 is made up of 16 amino acids. V lost 4 bases to trimming and J lost 4 bases, with 17 bases between them. In nucleotides, the CDR3 is TGTGCCAGCAGTGGTGTCGAGAGTCCGCTTTACAATGAGCAGTTCTTC. This gives the protein CASSGVESPLYNEQFF.

The chain recombines TRBV10-3 with TRBJ2-7, with D possibly TRBD2 on 5 matching bases. Trimming cost V 10 bases and J 2 bases, with 15 bases left between them. Germline lookup yields CDR1 ENHRY and CDR2 SYGVKD. The CDR3 has 13 amino acids. CDR3 sequence reads: CASLAEITYEQYF. The CDR3 DNA reads as TGTGCCAGCCTAGCCGAAATCACCTACGAGCAGTACTTC.

The chain employs TRBV27 and TRBJ2-7, with unresolved D. Germline V gene lookup returns CDR1 MNHEY and CDR2 SMNVEV (reference sequence). V was cut by 5 bases and J by 0 bases, with 17 bases left in between. The CDR3 runs to 16 residues. The DNA of the CDR3 is TGTGCCAGCAGTCCCCTCCCCGGAGATGGCTCCTACGAGCAGTACTTC. Protein sequence: CASSPLPGDGSYEQYF.

This clone occurred a few times. The CDR3 sequence: CASHAYTF. Here the CDR3 DNA reads TGCGCCAGTCATGCCTACACCTTC. The chain links TRBV10-1 to TRBJ1-2, with no clear D. The V end lost 9 bases, the J end lost 10 bases, and 6 bases lay between the germline ends. CDR1 WNHNN and CDR2 SYGVQD come from the germline V gene (reference sequence). This CDR3 is 8 amino acids long.

This clone has a single count. This sequence joins TRBV7-2 and TRBJ1-6; 8 bases map to TRBD1. CDR1 and CDR2 (germline): SGHTA, FQGNSA. Losses at the gene ends were 0 bases for V and 6 bases for J; bases not matched to a gene: 7. The CDR3 sequence is 17 residues long. The CDR3 loop is CASSLAHQGASNSPLHF. The CDR3 bases are TGTGCCAGCAGCTTAGCCCACCAGGGGGCTAGTAATTCACCCCTCCACTTT.

The chain uses TRBV7-2 and TRBJ1-2; no clear D gene. Germline CDR1 is SGHTA and CDR2 is FQGNSA. Between the trimmed V and J ends, which lost 7 bases and 2 bases, there was a span of 11 bases. The CDR3 is 13 amino acids. CDR3 sequence (DNA): TGTGCCAGCAACTTGGGTGGAAACTATGGCTACACCTTC. Translating gives CASNLGGNYGYTF.

The chain recombines TRBV4-1 with TRBJ1-2; maybe TRBD1 (6 bases). Trimming took off 3 bases at V and 3 bases at J, with 8 bases between the two ends. From germline, CDR1 is MGHRA and CDR2 YSYEKL. The CDR3 extends over 13 amino acids. The CDR3, as DNA: TGCGCCAGCAGCCAGGGGGGGCACTATGGCTACACCTTC. Its protein product is CASSQGGHYGYTF.

Remarks on this clone: Other DNA sequences from this sample encode an identical CDR3 as well. This rearrangement joins TRBV29-1 to TRBJ1-1, with a possible D match to TRBD1 (6 bases). The CDR3 is 12 residues long. The ends were cut back, 6 bases at V and 1 base at J, with 9 bases in the middle. Germline-derived CDR1 and CDR2 are SQVTM and ANQGSEA. The CDR3 sequence is CSVDRENTEAFF. CDR3 DNA sequence: TGCAGCGTGGACAGAGAGAACACTGAAGCTTTCTTT.

The genes are TRBV7-2 and TRBJ2-2; D remains ambiguous. Trimming took off 1 base at V and 5 bases at J, with 5 bases between the two ends. The germline CDR1 and CDR2 sequences are SGHTA and FQGNSA. This CDR3 is built from 13 residues. The CDR3 loop reads CASSLVITGELFF. In DNA, the CDR3 is TGTGCCAGCAGCTTAGTCATTACCGGGGAGCTGTTTTTT.

The chain combines TRBV4-3 with TRBJ2-7; D is undetermined. Germline CDR1 is LGHNA and CDR2 is YSLEER. V was shortened by 2 bases and J by 3 bases, with 8 bases between the two germline ends. The CDR3 covers 13 residues. The CDR3 region is CASSQTRYYEQYF. CDR3 nucleotides: TGCGCCAGCAGCCAAACCCGCTACTACGAGCAGTACTTC.

Points on this clone: Within the sample, other DNA sequences also encode this same CDR3. The rearrangement uses TRBV7-9 and TRBJ1-1; D not resolved. Germline lookup yields CDR1 SEHNR and CDR2 FQNEAQ (reference sequence). With 5 bases removed from V and 5 bases from J, the gap between germline ends came to 9 bases. The CDR3 is 12 amino acids. For the CDR3, the DNA is TGTGCCAGCAGCCAAGGAGGGACTGAAGCTTTCTTT. Amino acids: CASSQGGTEAFF.

Only one count was recorded for this clone. The chain employs TRBV28 and TRBJ2-1; possibly TRBD1 for D (6 bases). The CDR3 loop spans 15 amino acids. Trimming took off 4 bases at V and 2 bases at J, with 12 bases between the two ends. Germline-derived CDR1 and CDR2 are MDHEN and SYDVKM. For the CDR3, the DNA is TGTGCCAGCAGTTCTGGACAGAACCCCTACAATGAGCAGTTCTTC. Protein product: CASSSGQNPYNEQFF. Full variable domain (remainder filled in from reference TRBV28 and TRBJ2-1): DVKVTQSSRYLVKRTGEKVFLECVQDMDHENMFWYRQDPGLGLRLIYFSYDVKMKEKGDIPEGYSVSREKKERFSLILESASTNQTSMYLCASSSGQNPYNEQFFGPGTRLTVL.

As DNA, the CDR3 is TGCGCCAGCAGCCAAGTGAAGTTTGCGGGAGTTGACTCCTACAATGAGCAGTTCTTC. Translation: CASSQVKFAGVDSYNEQFF. The V call is TRBV4-3, the J call TRBJ2-1; TRBD2 matches at 7 bases. Germline-derived CDR1 and CDR2 are LGHNA and YSLEER. V trimming: 1 base; J trimming: 0 bases; junction bases outside the gene matches: 12. The CDR3 runs 19 residues.

This chain links TRBV5-4 with TRBJ1-6; unclear D gene. Germline values: CDR1 SGHNT, CDR2 YYREEE (reference sequence). The CDR3 extends over 12 amino acids. V shed 2 bases and J shed 14 bases, with 11 bases lying between them. The CDR3 region has the DNA TGTGCCAGCAGCTTTGGTAGTGGGGCCCTCCACTTT. This encodes CASSFGSGALHF.

The chain carries TRBV7-9 and TRBJ2-7; D is undetermined. The V and J ends lost 3 bases and 10 bases respectively, with 16 bases between them. This CDR3 is built from 13 residues. The germline V gene has CDR1 SEHNR and CDR2 FQNEAQ (reference sequence). CDR3 protein: CASSFPGLPQQYF. The CDR3 region has the DNA TGTGCCAGCAGCTTTCCCGGGCTCCCTCAACAGTACTTC. Using reference TRBV7-9 and TRBJ2-7 for the parts outside the CDR3, the full variable domain is DTGVSQNPRHKITKRGQNVTFRCDPISEHNRLYWYRQTLGQGPEFLTYFQNEAQLEKSRLLSDRFSAERPKGSFSTLEIQRTEQGDSAMYLCASSFPGLPQQYFGPGTRLTVT.

The genes are TRBV10-2 and TRBJ2-7; TRBD2 matches 8 bases. The V gene's germline CDR1 is WSHSY and CDR2 SAAADI. V shed 3 bases, J shed 3 bases, and the junction held 7 bases outside the gene matches. There are 15 residues in the CDR3. CDR3 residues: CASSESLAVYYEQYF. The CDR3 DNA reads as TGCGCCAGCAGTGAATCACTAGCGGTTTACTACGAGCAGTACTTC.

With regard to this clone: Other DNA sequences of this sample code for an identical CDR3. The rearrangement links TRBV7-3 to TRBJ2-7; maybe TRBD2 (6 bases). V gave up 0 bases and J gave up 10 bases, with 16 bases separating them. Germline assignment: CDR1 SGHTA and CDR2 FQGTGA. This CDR3 has 14 amino acids. The CDR3 loop reads CASSLTWQGGEQYF. The CDR3 nucleotides read TGTGCCAGCAGCTTAACATGGCAGGGAGGCGAACAGTACTTC.

In nucleotides, the CDR3 is TGTGCCAGCAGTGAGATTAGGGGACTAGCGTCCTACGAGCAGTACTTC. As protein: CASSEIRGLASYEQYF. This chain links TRBV6-1 with TRBJ2-7; 10 bases line up with TRBD2. V trimming: 3 bases; J trimming: 1 base; junction bases outside the gene matches: 6. Germline V gene sequence: CDR1 MNHNS, CDR2 SASEGT. The length of the CDR3 is 16 residues.

The chain uses TRBV6-5 and TRBJ1-1; D gene unclear. CDR1 and CDR2 from the germline V gene are MNHEY and SVGAGI. V lost 4 bases and J lost 4, with 10 bases in between. This CDR3 spans 13 amino acids. The CDR3 DNA reads as TGTGCCAGCAGTTTGACAAAGGGCACTGAAGCTTTCTTT. Its translation is CASSLTKGTEAFF.